Below are 12 T cell receptor beta chains sequenced from a single sample in a study of blood T cells in healthy people across ages. A sample-barcoded 5' primer and a J-beta primer mix were used in a second PCR of about 7 to 12 cycles. From the 5' RACE reads, TCRdb called clonotypes with MiXCR, one entry per CDR3 protein. The sample includes around 1,500,000 distinct CDR3 sequences, around 42% of them seen just once. Sequencing was done on a sample of blood. These receptors all come from a woman younger than 35 in good health.

This clonotype was seen a handful of times. The chain couples TRBV24-1 to TRBJ1-2; D is unresolved. Trimming removed 0 bases from V and 7 bases from J, with 8 bases in between. The CDR3 spans 13 residues. The germline V gene has CDR1 KGHDR and CDR2 SFDVKD. CDR3 in DNA: TGTGCCACCAGTGATTTGCCCTTTCTTGGCTACACCTTC. It is translated as CATSDLPFLGYTF.

This clonotype was counted a few times. The V gene is TRBV18, the J gene TRBJ1-1, with D possibly being TRBD1 (5 bases). The CDR3 runs 15 residues. Germline V gene data show CDR1 as KGHSH and CDR2 as LQKENI. Trimming left V 5 bases short and J 4 bases short, with 17 bases between. As DNA, the CDR3 is TGTGCCAGCTCAACAGCGATTGGGGGAGGCACTGAAGCTTTCTTT. It codes for CASSTAIGGGTEAFF.

This chain connects TRBV6-5 to TRBJ2-7; D might be TRBD1 (5 bases). The V end was cut by 2 bases, the J end by 0 bases, with 11 bases between. Germline-derived CDR1 and CDR2 are MNHEY and SVGAGI. The CDR3 sequence is 15 residues long. The CDR3 coding sequence is TGTGCCAGCAGTTACGCGACAGCCTACTCCTACGAGCAGTACTTC. Translated: CASSYATAYSYEQYF.

This clonotype appeared once. At one end, the junction sequence differs from germline, possibly due to a read error. The chain combines TRBV6-5 with TRBJ2-7; D is unclear. The CDR3 runs 15 residues. CDR1 and CDR2 (germline): MNHEY, SVGAGI. The CDR3 DNA sequence: TGTGCCAGCAGCCCAGTTGATAGTTATTCCTGCGAGCAGTACTTC. Translating gives CASSPVDSYSCEQYF.

In its sample, this clonotype was seen a few times. For the CDR3, the DNA is TGCAGTGCTAGCGGGGTCAGGGGTCAAGAGACCCAGTACTTC. Translation: CSASGVRGQETQYF. This sequence joins TRBV20-1 and TRBJ2-5, with D perhaps TRBD1 (6 bases). CDR3 length: 14 amino acids. Deletions cut 3 bases from V and 2 bases from J, with 13 bases between. Germline CDR1 DFQATT, CDR2 SNEGSKA (reference sequence).

This clonotype has ten or more counts. The chain joins TRBV28 to TRBJ1-2; D gene ambiguous. The CDR3 contains 11 residues. With 2 bases removed from V and 7 bases from J, the gap between germline ends came to 5 bases. Per the germline V gene, CDR1 is MDHEN and CDR2 is SYDVKM. This CDR3 reads CASSLEGGYTF. CDR3 nucleotide sequence: TGTGCCAGCAGTTTAGAAGGTGGCTACACCTTC.

For this clonotype: Its ends do not fully match the called genes, so a read error is possible. The chain carries TRBV29-1 and TRBJ1-2, with D maybe TRBD1 (6 bases). This CDR3 region has 11 residues. Germline-derived CDR1 and CDR2 are SQVTM and ANQGSEA. CDR3 in DNA: TGCAGCGTTGGGACAGTCTATGGCTACATCTTC. Translating it yields CSVGTVYGYIF.

V gene TRBV12-3 or TRBV12-4 combines with J gene TRBJ2-5; possibly TRBD2 for D (6 bases). The CDR3 extends over 14 amino acids. V dropped 6 bases and J dropped 4 bases, with 15 bases sitting between them. The CDR3 DNA sequence: TGTGCCAGCAGCCTTACTAGCCTCCGAGAGACCCAGTACTTC. Translating gives CASSLTSLRETQYF.

The CDR3 loop reads CASSQDPGLAGDTDTQYF. As DNA, the CDR3 is TGTGCCAGCAGCCAAGATCCCGGCTTAGCGGGGGATACAGATACGCAGTATTTT. The chain combines TRBV3-1 with TRBJ2-3, with 9 bases fitting TRBD2. The germline CDR1 and CDR2 sequences are LGHDT and YNNKEL (reference sequence). The CDR3 sequence is 18 residues long. V shed 0 bases, J shed 3 bases, and the junction held 10 bases outside the gene matches.

This clonotype was detected a few times. The gene calls are TRBV4-2 and TRBJ2-3; D may be TRBD1 or TRBD2 (5 bases each). The CDR3 covers 15 residues. V lost 2 bases to trimming and J lost 6 bases, with 15 bases between them. CDR1 and CDR2 from the germline V gene are LGHNA and YNFKEQ. CDR3 region: CASSQLREGRDTQYF. The CDR3 DNA sequence: TGTGCCAGCAGCCAACTAAGAGAGGGACGGGATACGCAGTATTTT.

The chain joins TRBV5-1 to TRBJ1-5; D not certain. The CDR3 runs to 13 residues. The V gene lost 0 bases and the J gene lost 5 bases, with 6 bases spanning the gap. Germline values: CDR1 SGHRS, CDR2 YFSETQ. CDR3 sequence: CASSLEEHQPQHF. DNA of the CDR3: TGCGCCAGCAGCTTGGAAGAGCATCAGCCCCAGCATTTT.

V gene TRBV3-1 combines with J gene TRBJ2-7; 8 bases are shared with TRBD2. Germline trimming cut 7 bases from V and 0 bases from J; bases unmatched to any gene: 8. CDR1 LGHDT and CDR2 YNNKEL come from the germline V gene (reference sequence). This CDR3 is built from 15 residues. The CDR3 loop reads CASTRGGGYSYEQYF. In DNA, the CDR3 is TGTGCCAGCACCCGGGGGGGCGGGTACTCCTACGAGCAGTACTTC.